This TCR beta chain was recovered during a study of cytomegalovirus exposure and HLA in healthy donors. Study overall: As an earlier analysis found, around 190 million T cells yielded approximately 110 million unique TCR beta sequences. HLA-typed donors were the source of 83 million or so unique TCRs held in an early data release.

Turning to this clone: The antigen is unknown.

The study's findings and limits: Previously analyzed data showed that most TCR beta V segments were productive at a frequency of about 87% or about 30%.

A multiplex PCR was run with 60 Vbeta primers and 13 Jbeta primers. TCRdb keeps only in-frame clones here, not all; method: immunoSEQ multiplex PCR. This sample yields tens of thousands of clones, of which over 75% are seen a single time; 2.5% belongs to the top ten. The clonotype was recovered from a male donor in good health and CMV-seropositive. The source material was PBMCs.

CDR3 region: CATSRDGTGGGGETQYF. The CDR3 DNA sequence: TGTGCCACCAGCAGAGATGGGACAGGGGGCGGAGGGGAGACCCAGTACTTC. The genes are TRBV15 and TRBJ2-5; 12 positions match TRBD1. Germline-derived CDR1 and CDR2 are LNHNV and YYDKDF (reference sequence). Losses at the gene ends were 0 bases for V and 5 bases for J; bases not matched to a gene: 7. This CDR3 is 17 amino acids long.